This T cell receptor beta chain is from a study of shared clonotypes between healthy human individuals. General study points: Donors were few, which limited the genetic and exposure-history diversity represented.

A note on this clone: Antigen: not known. Other DNA sequences in this sample translate to the same CDR3.

Losses at the gene ends were 0 bases for V and 7 bases for J; bases not matched to a gene: 4. The germline gives CDR1 SGHDT, CDR2 YYEEEE. CDR3 length equals 14 residues. Healthy HIV-negative adults without recent acute infections or vaccinations served as donors. Roughly 81 million PBMCs per unsorted sample were used for genomic DNA. The replicate PCRs on unsorted PBMC were given about 320 ng DNA, which is 30,000 to 35,000 T cell genomes. The protocol was immunoSEQ multiplex PCR, while the TCRdb copy is restricted to in-frame clones and leaves out a portion. This sample has about 560,000 clones, with just over 75% found just once.

The receptor comes from a woman in her thirties or forties in good health. Some clones in this sample may be carry-over from other donors' samples. The chain links TRBV5-6 to TRBJ1-5, with TRBD1 matching over 7 bases. Sequencing was carried out using PBMCs. The DNA for the CDR3 is TGTGCCAGCAGCTTGGGTCAGGGGGACCAGCCCCAGCATTTT. Its translation: CASSLGQGDQPQHF.